This T cell receptor beta chain stems from a study of blood T cell repertoires in COVID-19. This CDR3 region has 16 residues. Germline V CDR1 and CDR2: KGHSY, FQNENV. V shed 1 base and J 2 bases; nucleotides not matched to a gene: 4. This clone was picked up one time. The data were produced by immunoSEQ multiplex PCR, yet TCRdb's version contains in-frame clones alone and is incomplete. The sample contains about 240,000 clones, 82% of which appear only once. This TCR came from a woman aged 55-70 years with active or convalescent COVID-19. Specimen: peripheral blood. The V and J genes are TRBV16 and TRBJ1-2; 10 bases map to TRBD1. CDR3 nucleotides: TGTGCCAGCAGCCAATTGGCGGGACAGGGGAACTATGGCTACACCTTC. It translates to CASSQLAGQGNYGYTF.